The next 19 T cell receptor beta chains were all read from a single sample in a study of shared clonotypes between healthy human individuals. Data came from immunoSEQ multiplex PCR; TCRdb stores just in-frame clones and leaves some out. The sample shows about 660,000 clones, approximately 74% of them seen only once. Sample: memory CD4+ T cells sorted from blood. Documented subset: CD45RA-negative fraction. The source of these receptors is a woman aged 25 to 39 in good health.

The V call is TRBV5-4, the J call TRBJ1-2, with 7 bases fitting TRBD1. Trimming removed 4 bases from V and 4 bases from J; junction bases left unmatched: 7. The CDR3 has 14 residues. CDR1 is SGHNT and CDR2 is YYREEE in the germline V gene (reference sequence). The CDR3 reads CASSKYRDSYGYTF. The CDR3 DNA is TGTGCCAGCAGCAAGTACCGGGACAGCTATGGCTACACCTTC.

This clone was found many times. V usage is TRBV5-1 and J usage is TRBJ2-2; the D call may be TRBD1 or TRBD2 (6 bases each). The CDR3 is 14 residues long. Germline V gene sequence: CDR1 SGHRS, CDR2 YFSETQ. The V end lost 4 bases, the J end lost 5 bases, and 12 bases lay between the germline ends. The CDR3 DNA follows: TGCGCCAGCAGCCCGGGGGCGCCGACCGGGGAGCTGTTTTTT. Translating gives CASSPGAPTGELFF.

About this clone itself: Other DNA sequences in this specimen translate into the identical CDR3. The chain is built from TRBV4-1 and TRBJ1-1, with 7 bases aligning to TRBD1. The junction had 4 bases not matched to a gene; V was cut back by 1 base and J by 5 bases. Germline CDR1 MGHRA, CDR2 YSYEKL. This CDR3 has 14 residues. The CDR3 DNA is TGCGCCAGCAGCCAAGCCGACAGGGTAACTGAAGCTTTCTTT. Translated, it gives CASSQADRVTEAFF.

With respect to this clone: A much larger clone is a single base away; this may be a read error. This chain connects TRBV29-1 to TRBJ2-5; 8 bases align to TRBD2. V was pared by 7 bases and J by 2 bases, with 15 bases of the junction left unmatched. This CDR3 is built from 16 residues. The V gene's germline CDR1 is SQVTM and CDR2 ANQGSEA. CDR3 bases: TGCAGCGCTCCGGGACTAGTGGGAGGTGTACAAGAGACCCAGTACTTC. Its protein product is CSAPGLVGGVQETQYF. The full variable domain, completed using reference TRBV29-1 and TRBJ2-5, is SAVISQKPSRDICQRGTSLTIQCQVDSQVTMMFWYRQQPGQSLTLIATANQGSEATYESGFVIDKFPISRPNLTFSTLTVSNMSPEDSSIYLCSAPGLVGGVQETQYFGPGTRLLVL.

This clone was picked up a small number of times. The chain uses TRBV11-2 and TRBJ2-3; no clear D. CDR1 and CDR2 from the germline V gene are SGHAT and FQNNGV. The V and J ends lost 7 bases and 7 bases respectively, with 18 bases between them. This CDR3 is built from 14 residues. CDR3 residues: CASTPPTVHYTQYF. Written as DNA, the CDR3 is TGTGCCAGCACTCCCCCCACAGTCCACTATACGCAGTATTTT. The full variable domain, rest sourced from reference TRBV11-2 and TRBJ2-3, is EAGVAQSPRYKIIEKRQSVAFWCNPISGHATLYWYQQILGQGPKLLIQFQNNGVVDDSQLPKDRFSAERLKGVDSTLKIQPAKLEDSAVYLCASTPPTVHYTQYFGPGTRLTVL.

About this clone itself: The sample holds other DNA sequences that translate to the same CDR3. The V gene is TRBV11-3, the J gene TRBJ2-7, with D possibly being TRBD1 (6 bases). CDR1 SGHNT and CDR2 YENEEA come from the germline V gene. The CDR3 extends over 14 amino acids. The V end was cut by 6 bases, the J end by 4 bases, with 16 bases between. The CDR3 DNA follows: TGTGCCAGCAGTGCTGGGGGCTCACGTTACGAGCAGTACTTC. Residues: CASSAGGSRYEQYF.

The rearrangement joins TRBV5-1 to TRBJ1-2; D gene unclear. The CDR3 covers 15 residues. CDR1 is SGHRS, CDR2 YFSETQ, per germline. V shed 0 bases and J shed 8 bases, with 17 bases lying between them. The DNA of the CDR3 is TGCGCCAGCAGCTTGGAAAGCATGTTAGGCAGAGGCTACACCTTC. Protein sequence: CASSLESMLGRGYTF. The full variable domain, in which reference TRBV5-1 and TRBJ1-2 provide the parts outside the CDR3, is KAGVTQTPRYLIKTRGQQVTLSCSPISGHRSVSWYQQTPGQGLQFLFEYFSETQRNKGNFPGRFSGRQFSNSRSEMNVSTLELGDSALYLCASSLESMLGRGYTFGSGTRLTVV.

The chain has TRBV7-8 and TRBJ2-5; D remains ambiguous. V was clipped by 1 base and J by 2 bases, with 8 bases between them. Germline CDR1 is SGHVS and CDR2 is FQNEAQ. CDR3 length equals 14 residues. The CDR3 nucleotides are TGTGCCAGCAGCTTAGGCTCAGTACAAGAGACCCAGTACTTC. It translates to CASSLGSVQETQYF. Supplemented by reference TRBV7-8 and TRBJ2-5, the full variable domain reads GAGVSQSPRYKVAKRGQDVALRCDPISGHVSLFWYQQALGQGPEFLTYFQNEAQLDKSGLPSDRFFAERPEGSVSTLKIQRTQQEDSAVYLCASSLGSVQETQYFGPGTRLLVL.

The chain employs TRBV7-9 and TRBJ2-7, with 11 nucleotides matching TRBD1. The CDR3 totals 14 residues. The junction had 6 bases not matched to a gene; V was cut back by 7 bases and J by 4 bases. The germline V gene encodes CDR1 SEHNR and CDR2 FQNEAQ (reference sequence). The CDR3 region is CASTRTGGTYEQYF. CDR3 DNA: TGTGCCAGCACCAGGACAGGGGGCACTTACGAGCAGTACTTC. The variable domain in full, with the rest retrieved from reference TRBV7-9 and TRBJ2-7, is DTGVSQNPRHKITKRGQNVTFRCDPISEHNRLYWYRQTLGQGPEFLTYFQNEAQLEKSRLLSDRFSAERPKGSFSTLEIQRTEQGDSAMYLCASTRTGGTYEQYFGPGTRLTVT.

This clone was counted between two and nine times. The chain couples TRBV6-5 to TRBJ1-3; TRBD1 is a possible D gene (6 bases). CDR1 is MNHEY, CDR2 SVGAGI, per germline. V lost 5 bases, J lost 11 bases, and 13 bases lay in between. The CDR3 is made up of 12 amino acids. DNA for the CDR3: TGTGCCAGCAGTACTGGACAGACCCCCATATATTTT. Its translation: CASSTGQTPIYF.

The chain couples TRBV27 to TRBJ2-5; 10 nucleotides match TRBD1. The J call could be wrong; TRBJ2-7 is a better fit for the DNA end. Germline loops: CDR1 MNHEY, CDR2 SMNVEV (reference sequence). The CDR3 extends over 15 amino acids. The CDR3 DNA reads TGTGCCAGCAGTCCGGGACAGGGGCTGACCTACGAGCAGTACTTC. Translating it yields CASSPGQGLTYEQYF.

The CDR3 loop reads CASSLDPLGNTGELFF. For the CDR3, the DNA is TGTGCCAGCAGCCTCGACCCTCTAGGGAACACCGGGGAGCTGTTTTTT. The rearrangement joins TRBV7-3 to TRBJ2-2; D is uncertain. Trimming took off 5 bases at V and 1 base at J, with 14 bases between the two ends. Germline CDR1 SGHTA, CDR2 FQGTGA. This CDR3 comprises 16 residues. The full variable domain, with the rest looked up from reference TRBV7-3 and TRBJ2-2, is GAGVSQTPSNKVTEKGKYVELRCDPISGHTALYWYRQSLGQGPEFLIYFQGTGAADDSGLPNDRFFAVRPEGSVSTLKIQRTERGDSAVYLCASSLDPLGNTGELFFGEGSRLTVL.

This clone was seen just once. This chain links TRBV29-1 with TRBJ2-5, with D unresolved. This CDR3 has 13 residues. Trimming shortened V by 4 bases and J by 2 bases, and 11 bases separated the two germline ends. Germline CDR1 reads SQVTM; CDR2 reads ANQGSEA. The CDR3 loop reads CSVAWLLQETQYF. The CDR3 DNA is TGCAGCGTTGCTTGGCTGCTACAAGAGACCCAGTACTTC.

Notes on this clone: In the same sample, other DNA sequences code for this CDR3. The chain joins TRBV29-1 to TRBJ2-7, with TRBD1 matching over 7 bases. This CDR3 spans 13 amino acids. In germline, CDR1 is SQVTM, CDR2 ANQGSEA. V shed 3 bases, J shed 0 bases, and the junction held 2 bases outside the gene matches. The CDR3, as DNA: TGCAGCGTTGAGGGGGACAGCTCCTACGAGCAGTACTTC. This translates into CSVEGDSSYEQYF.

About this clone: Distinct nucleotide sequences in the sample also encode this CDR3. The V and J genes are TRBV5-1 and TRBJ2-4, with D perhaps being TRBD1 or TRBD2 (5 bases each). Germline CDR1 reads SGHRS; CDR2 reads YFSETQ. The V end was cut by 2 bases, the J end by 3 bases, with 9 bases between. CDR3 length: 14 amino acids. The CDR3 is CASSFGTDKNIQYF. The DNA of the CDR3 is TGCGCCAGCAGCTTCGGGACGGACAAAAACATTCAGTACTTC.

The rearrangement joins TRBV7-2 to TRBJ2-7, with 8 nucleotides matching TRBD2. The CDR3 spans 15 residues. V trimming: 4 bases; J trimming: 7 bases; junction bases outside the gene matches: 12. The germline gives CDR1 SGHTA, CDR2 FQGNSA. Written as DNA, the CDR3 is TGTGCCAGCAGCTCCAACGCGTTGGTAGCGGGAGAGCAGTACTTC. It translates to CASSSNALVAGEQYF.

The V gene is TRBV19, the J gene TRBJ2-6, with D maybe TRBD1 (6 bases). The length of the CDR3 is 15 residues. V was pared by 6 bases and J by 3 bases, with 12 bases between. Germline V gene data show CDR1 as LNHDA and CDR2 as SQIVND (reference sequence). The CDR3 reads CASRTTGIGANVLTF. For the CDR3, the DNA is TGTGCCAGTAGAACGACAGGTATTGGGGCCAACGTCCTGACTTTC.

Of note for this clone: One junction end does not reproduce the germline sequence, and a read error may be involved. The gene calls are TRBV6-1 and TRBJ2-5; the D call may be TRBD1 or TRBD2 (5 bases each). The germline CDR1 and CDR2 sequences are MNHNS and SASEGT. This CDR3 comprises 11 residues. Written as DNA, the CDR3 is TGTGCCAGCAGCCGATCGGGACGATATCACTTC. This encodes CASSRSGRYHF.

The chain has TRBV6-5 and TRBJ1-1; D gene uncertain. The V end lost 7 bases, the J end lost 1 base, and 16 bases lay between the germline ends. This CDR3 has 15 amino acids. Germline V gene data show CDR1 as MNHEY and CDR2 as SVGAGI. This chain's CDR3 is CASMGASSGNTEAFF. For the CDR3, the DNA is TGTGCCAGCATGGGCGCTTCGTCTGGGAACACTGAAGCTTTCTTT.